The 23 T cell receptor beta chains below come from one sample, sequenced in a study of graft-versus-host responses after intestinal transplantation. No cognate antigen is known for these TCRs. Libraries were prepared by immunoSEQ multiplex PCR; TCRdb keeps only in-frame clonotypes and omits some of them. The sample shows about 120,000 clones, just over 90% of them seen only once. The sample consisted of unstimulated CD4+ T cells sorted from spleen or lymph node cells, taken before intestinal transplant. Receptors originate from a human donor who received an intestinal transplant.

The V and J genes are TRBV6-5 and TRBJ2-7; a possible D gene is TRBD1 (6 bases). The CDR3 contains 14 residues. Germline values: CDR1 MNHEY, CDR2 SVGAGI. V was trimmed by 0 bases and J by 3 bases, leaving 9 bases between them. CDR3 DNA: TGTGCCAGCAGTTACTCCAGGGGCAACTACGAGCAGTACTTC. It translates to CASSYSRGNYEQYF.

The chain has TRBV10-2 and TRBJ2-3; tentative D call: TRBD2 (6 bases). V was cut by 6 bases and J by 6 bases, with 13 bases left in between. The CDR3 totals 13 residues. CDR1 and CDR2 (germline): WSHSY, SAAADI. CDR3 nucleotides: TGCGCCAGCAGGAAGCGGGCTGGGGATACGCAGTATTTT. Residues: CASRKRAGDTQYF.

The CDR3 region is CASSRQEQFF. The CDR3 DNA is TGTGCCAGCAGCCGACAGGAGCAGTTCTTC. The chain has TRBV28 and TRBJ2-1, with D maybe TRBD1 (5 bases). Trimming removed 6 bases from V and 10 bases from J, with 7 bases in between. Germline CDR1 reads MDHEN; CDR2 reads SYDVKM. This CDR3 region has 10 residues.

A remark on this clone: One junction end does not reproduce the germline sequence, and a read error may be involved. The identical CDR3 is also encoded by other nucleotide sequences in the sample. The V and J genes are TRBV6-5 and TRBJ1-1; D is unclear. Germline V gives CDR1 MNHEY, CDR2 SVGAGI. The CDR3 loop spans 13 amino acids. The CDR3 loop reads CASSYSRNTEAFF. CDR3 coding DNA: TGTGCCAGCAGTTACTCCAGGAACACTGAAGCCTTCTTT.

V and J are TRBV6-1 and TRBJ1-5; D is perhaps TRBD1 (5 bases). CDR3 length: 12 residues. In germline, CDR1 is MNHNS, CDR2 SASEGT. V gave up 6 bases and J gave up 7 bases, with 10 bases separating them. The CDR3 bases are TGTGCCAGCAGCTCTGGGGGGCAGCCCCAGCATTTT. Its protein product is CASSSGGQPQHF.

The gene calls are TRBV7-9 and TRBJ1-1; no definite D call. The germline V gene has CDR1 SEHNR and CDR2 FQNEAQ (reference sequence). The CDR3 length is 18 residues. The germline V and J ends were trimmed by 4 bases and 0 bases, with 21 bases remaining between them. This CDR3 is CASSWATSPRLLNTEAFF. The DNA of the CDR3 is TGTGCCAGCAGCTGGGCGACCTCCCCACGCCTATTGAACACTGAAGCTTTCTTT.

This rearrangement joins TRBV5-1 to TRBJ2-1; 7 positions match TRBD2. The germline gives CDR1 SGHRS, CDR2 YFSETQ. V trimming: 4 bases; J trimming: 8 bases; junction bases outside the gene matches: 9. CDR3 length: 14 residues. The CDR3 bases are TGCGCCAGCAGCCCCGGCGGACTAGTTGATGAGCAGTTCTTC. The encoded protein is CASSPGGLVDEQFF.

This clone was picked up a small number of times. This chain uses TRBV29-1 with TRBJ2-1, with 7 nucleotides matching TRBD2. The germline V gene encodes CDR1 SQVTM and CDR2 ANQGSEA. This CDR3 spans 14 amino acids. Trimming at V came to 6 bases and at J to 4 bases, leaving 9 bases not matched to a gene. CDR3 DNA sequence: TGCAGCGTCACTCGGGACTACGATTACAATGAGCAGTTCTTC. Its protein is CSVTRDYDYNEQFF.

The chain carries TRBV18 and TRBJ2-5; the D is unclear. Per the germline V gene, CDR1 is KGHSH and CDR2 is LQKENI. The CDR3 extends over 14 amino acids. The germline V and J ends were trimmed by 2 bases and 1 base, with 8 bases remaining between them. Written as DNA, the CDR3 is TGTGCCAGCTCACCATGGCCGGGCCAAGAGACCCAGTACTTC. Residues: CASSPWPGQETQYF.

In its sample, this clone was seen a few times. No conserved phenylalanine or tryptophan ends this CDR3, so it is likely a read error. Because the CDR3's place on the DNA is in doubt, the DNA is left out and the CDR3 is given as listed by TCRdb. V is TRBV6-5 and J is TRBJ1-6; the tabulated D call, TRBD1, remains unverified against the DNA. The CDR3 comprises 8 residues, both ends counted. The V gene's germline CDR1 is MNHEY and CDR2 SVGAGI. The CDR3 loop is CARRGQAR.

The CDR3 sequence: CATSTGGKNEQFF. The CDR3 DNA follows: TGCGCCACCTCCACGGGGGGAAAAAATGAGCAGTTCTTC. The chain recombines TRBV10-1 with TRBJ2-1; 7 bases align to TRBD2. Germline V CDR1 and CDR2: WNHNN, SYGVQD (reference sequence). After removal of 10 bases from V and 7 bases from J, the junction contained 10 bases not matched to a gene. CDR3 length: 13 amino acids.

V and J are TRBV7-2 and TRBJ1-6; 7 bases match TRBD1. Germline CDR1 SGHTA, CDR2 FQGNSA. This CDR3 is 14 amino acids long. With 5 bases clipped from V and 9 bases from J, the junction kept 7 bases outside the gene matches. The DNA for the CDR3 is TGTGCCAGCAGCGTCCGACAGGGAAGTTCACCCCTCCACTTT. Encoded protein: CASSVRQGSSPLHF.

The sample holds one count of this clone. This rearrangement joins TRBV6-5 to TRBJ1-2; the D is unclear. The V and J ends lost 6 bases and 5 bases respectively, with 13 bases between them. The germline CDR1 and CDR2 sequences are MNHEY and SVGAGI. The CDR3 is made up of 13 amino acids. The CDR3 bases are TGTGCCAGCAGGGTCCCAGGCCTGTATGGCTACACCTTC. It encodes CASRVPGLYGYTF.

CDR3 sequence reads: CASSLEGLAGVQETQYF. In nucleotides, the CDR3 is TGCGCCAGCAGCTTGGAGGGCCTAGCGGGAGTCCAAGAGACCCAGTACTTC. The V gene is TRBV5-1, the J gene TRBJ2-5; 10 positions match TRBD2. This CDR3 region has 17 residues. After removal of 0 bases from V and 1 base from J, the junction contained 6 bases not matched to a gene. Germline CDR1 SGHRS, CDR2 YFSETQ.

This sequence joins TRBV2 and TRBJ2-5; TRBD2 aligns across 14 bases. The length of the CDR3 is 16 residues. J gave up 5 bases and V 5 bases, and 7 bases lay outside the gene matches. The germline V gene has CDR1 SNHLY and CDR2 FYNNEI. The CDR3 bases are TGTGCCAGCAGTCGTGGGACTAGCGGGGGTGGGGAGACCCAGTACTTC. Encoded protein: CASSRGTSGGGETQYF.

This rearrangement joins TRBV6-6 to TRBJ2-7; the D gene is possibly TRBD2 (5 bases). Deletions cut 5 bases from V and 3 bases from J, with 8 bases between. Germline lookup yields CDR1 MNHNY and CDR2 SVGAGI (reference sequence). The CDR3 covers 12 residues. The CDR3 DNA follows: TGTGCCAGCAGTCCGGACTTCTACGAGCAGTACTTC. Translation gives CASSPDFYEQYF.

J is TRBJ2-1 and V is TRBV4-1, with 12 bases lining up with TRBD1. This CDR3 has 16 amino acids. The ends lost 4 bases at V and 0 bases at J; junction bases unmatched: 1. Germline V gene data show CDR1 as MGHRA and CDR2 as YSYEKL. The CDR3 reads CASSPGQGASYNEQFF. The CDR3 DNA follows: TGCGCCAGCAGCCCGGGACAGGGGGCCTCCTACAATGAGCAGTTCTTC.

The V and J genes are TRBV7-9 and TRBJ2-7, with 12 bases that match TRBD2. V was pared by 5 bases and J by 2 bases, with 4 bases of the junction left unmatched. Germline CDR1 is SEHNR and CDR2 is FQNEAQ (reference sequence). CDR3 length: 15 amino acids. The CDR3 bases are TGTGCCAGCAGCGCTAGCGGGAGGGGTCCCTACGAGCAGTACTTC. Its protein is CASSASGRGPYEQYF.

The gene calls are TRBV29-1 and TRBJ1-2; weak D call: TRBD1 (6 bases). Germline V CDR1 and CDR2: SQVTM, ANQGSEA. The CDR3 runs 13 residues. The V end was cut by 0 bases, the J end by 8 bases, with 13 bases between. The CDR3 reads CSVEDMGAKGYTF. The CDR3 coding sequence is TGCAGCGTTGAAGATATGGGGGCGAAGGGCTACACCTTC.

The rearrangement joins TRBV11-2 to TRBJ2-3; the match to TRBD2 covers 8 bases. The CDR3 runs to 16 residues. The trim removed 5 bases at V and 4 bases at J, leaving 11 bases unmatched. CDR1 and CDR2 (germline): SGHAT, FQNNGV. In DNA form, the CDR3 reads TGTGCCAGCAGCCCCTCCCCGCGACTAGCGTCAGATACGCAGTATTTT. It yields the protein CASSPSPRLASDTQYF.

In nucleotides, the CDR3 is TGTGCCAGCAGCCAGGACACGAACACTGAAGCTTTCTTT. Amino acids: CASSQDTNTEAFF. This sequence joins TRBV11-2 and TRBJ1-1; D may be TRBD1 (5 bases). Trimming stripped 5 bases from V and 1 base from J, with 8 bases between. This CDR3 is 13 amino acids long. CDR1 and CDR2 from the germline V gene are SGHAT and FQNNGV. The whole variable domain, filled in from reference TRBV11-2 and TRBJ1-1, reads EAGVAQSPRYKIIEKRQSVAFWCNPISGHATLYWYQQILGQGPKLLIQFQNNGVVDDSQLPKDRFSAERLKGVDSTLKIQPAKLEDSAVYLCASSQDTNTEAFFGQGTRLTVV.

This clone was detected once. The CDR3 reads CASSLREGLYTGELFF. In DNA, the CDR3 is TGTGCCAGCAGCTTGAGGGAGGGCCTTTACACCGGGGAGCTGTTTTTT. This chain links TRBV7-9 with TRBJ2-2, with 7 positions matching TRBD2. J gave up 3 bases and V 3 bases, and 7 bases lay outside the gene matches. The CDR3 length is 16 residues. Germline lookup yields CDR1 SEHNR and CDR2 FQNEAQ (reference sequence).

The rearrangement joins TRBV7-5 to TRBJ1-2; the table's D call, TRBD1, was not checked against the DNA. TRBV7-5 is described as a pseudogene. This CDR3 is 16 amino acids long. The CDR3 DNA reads TGTGCCAGAAGCTTAGCGTGGCAGGGGGCACGGTATGGCTACACCTTC. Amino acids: CARSLAWQGARYGYTF.